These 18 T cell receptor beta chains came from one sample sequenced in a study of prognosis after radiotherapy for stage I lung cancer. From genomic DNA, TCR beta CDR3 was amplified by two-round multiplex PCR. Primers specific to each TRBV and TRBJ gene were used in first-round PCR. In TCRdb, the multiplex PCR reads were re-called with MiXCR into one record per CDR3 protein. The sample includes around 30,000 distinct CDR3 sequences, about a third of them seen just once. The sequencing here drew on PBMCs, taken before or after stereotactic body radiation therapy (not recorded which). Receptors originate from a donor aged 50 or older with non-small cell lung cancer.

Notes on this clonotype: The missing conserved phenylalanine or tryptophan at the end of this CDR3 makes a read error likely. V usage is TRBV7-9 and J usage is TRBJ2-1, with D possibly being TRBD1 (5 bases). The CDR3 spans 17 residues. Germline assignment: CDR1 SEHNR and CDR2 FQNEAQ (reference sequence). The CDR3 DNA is TGTGCCAGCAGTGGTTCCCATAGGTGGGGCTCCTACAATGGGCAGTTCTTA. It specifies CASSGSHRWGSYNGQFL.

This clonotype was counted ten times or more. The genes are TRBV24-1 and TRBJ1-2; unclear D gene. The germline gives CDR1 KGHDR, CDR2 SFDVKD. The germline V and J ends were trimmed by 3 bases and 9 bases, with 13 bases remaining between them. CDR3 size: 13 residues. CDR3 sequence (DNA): TGTGCCACCAGTGATAGGCAGCTTTCCAGCTACACCTTC. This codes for CATSDRQLSSYTF.

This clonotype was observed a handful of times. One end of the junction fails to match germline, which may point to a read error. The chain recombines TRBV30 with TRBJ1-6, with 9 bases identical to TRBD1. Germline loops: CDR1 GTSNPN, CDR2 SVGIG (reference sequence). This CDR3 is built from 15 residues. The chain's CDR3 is CARSTGGAAGSPLHF. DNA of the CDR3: TGTGCCCGGAGCACAGGGGGCGCCGCGGGTTCACCCCTCCACTTT.

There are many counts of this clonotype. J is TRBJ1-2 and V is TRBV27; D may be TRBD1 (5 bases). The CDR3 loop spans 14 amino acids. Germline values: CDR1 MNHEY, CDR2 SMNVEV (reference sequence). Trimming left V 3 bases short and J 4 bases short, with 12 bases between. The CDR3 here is CASSLLGGTYGYTF. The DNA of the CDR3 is TGTGCCAGCAGTTTGTTGGGAGGGACCTATGGCTACACCTTC.

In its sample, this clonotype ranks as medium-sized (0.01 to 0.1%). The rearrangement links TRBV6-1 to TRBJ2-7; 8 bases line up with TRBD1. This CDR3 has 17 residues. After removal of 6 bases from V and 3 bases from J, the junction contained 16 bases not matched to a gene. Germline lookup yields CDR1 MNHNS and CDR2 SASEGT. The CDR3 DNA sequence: TGTGCCAGCAGATCGACAGGGGCGGGAAGGGACTTCTACGAGCAGTACTTC. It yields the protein CASRSTGAGRDFYEQYF.

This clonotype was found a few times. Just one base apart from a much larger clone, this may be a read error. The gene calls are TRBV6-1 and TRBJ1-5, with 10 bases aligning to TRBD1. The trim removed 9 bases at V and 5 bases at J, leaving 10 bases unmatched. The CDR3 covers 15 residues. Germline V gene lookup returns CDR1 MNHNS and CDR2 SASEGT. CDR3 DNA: TGTGCCAGTTCTGACAGGGGGCGAGGTTATCAGCCCCAGCATTTT. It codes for CASSDRGRGYQPQHF.

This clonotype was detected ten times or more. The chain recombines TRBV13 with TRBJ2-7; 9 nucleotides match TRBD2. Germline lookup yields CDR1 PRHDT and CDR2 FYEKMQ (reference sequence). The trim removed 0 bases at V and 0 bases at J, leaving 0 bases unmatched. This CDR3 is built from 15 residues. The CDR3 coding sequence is TGTGCCAGCAGCTTAGGACTAGCGGGCTCCTACGAGCAGTACTTC. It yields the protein CASSLGLAGSYEQYF.

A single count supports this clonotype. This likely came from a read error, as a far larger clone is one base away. CDR3 sequence reads: CASSLAWTEGNEQFF. In DNA, the CDR3 is TGTGCCAGCAGTTTGGCCTGGACAGAAGGCAATGAGCAGTTCTTC. The gene calls are TRBV27 and TRBJ2-1, with a possible D match to TRBD1 (6 bases). The germline CDR1 and CDR2 sequences are MNHEY and SMNVEV (reference sequence). This CDR3 has 15 amino acids. Trimming took 3 bases from V and 6 from J, leaving 15 bases between them.

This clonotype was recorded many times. CDR3 protein: CASSLDGYNSPLHF. The CDR3 DNA sequence: TGCGCCAGCAGCCTTGACGGTTATAATTCACCCCTCCACTTT. The V call is TRBV5-1, the J call TRBJ1-6, with D unclear. This CDR3 region has 14 residues. CDR1 and CDR2 from the germline V gene are SGHRS and YFSETQ. Trimming removed 4 bases at V and 4 bases at J, with 9 bases between.

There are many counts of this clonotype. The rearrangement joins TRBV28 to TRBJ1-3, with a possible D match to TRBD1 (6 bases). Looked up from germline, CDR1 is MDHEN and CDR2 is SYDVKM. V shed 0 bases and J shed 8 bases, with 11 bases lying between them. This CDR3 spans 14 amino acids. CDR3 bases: TGTGCCAGCAGTTTATGGTTTAGGGGGGACACCATATATTTT. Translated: CASSLWFRGDTIYF.

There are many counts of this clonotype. CDR3 loop: CAWKDSGYEQYF. The CDR3 DNA follows: TGTGCCTGGAAAGACAGCGGATACGAGCAGTACTTC. J is TRBJ2-7 and V is TRBV30, with D perhaps matching TRBD1 or TRBD2 (5 bases each). V gave up 4 bases and J gave up 4 bases, with 11 bases separating them. The CDR3 covers 12 residues. Germline V gene lookup returns CDR1 GTSNPN and CDR2 SVGIG (reference sequence). The full variable domain, rest sourced from reference TRBV30 and TRBJ2-7, is SQTIHQWPATLVQPVGSPLSLECTVEGTSNPNLYWYRQAAGRGLQLLFYSVGIGQISSEVPQNLSASRPQDRQFILSSKKLLLSDSGFYLCAWKDSGYEQYFGPGTRLTVT.

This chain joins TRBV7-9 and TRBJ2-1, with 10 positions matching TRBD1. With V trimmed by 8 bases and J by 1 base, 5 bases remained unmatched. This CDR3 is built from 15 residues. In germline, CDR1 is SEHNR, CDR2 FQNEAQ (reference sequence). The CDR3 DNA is TGTGCCAGCCCGCGGGACAGGGGATCCTACAATGAGCAGTTCTTC. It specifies CASPRDRGSYNEQFF.

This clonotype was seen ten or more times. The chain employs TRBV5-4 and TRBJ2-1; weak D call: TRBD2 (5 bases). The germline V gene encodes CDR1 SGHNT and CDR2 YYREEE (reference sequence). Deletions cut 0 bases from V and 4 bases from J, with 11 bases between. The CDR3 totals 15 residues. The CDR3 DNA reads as TGTGCCAGCAGCTTGGGGTGGGAGAGGTACAATGAGCAGTTCTTC. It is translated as CASSLGWERYNEQFF.

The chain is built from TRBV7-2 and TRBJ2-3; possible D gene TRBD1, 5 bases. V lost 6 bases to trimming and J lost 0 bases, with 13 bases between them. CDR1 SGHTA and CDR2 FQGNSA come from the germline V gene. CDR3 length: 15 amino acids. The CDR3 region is CASRPTAHSTDTQYF. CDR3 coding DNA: TGTGCCAGCAGACCGACAGCACATAGCACAGATACGCAGTATTTT.

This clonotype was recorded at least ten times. CDR3 nucleotides: TGTGCCAGTAGTTACGCCACCCAAGAGACCCAGTACTTC. It yields the protein CASSYATQETQYF. This chain connects TRBV19 to TRBJ2-5; no firm D call. This CDR3 spans 13 amino acids. Between the trimmed V and J ends, which lost 5 bases and 1 base, there was a span of 8 bases. Germline loops: CDR1 LNHDA, CDR2 SQIVND (reference sequence).

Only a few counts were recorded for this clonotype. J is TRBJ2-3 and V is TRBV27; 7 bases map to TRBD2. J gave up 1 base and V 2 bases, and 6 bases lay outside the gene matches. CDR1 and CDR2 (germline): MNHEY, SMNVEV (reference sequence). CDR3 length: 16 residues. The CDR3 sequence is CASSLERDPGTDTQYF. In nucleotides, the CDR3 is TGTGCCAGCAGTTTAGAGCGGGACCCAGGCACAGATACGCAGTATTTT.

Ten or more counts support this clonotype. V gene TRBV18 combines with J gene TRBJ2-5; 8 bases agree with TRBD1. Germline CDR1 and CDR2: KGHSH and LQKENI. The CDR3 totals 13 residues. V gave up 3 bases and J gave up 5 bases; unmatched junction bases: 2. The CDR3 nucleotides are TGTGCCAGCTCACCCAGGGGGCTGGAGACCCAGTACTTC. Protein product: CASSPRGLETQYF.

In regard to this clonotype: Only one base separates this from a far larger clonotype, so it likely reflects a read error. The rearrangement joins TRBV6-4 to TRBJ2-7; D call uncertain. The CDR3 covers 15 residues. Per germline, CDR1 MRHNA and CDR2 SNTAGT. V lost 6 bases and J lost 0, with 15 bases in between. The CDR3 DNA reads TGTGCCAGCAGCGACGAGTGGGCGAGCTCCTACGAGCAGTACTTC. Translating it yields CASSDEWASSYEQYF.